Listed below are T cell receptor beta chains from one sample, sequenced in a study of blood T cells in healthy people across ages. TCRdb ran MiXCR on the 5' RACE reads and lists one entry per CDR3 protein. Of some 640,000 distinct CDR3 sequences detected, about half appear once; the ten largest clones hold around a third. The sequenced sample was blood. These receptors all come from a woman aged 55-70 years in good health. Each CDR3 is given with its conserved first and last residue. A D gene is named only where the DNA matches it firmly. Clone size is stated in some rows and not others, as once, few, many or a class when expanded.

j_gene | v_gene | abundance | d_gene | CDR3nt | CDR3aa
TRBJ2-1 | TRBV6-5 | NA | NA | TGTGCCAGCAGTTCCTCCGAGGGGGGGACCTGGTATGAGCAGTTCTTC | CASSSSEGGTWYEQFF
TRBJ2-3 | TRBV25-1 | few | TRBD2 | TGTGCCAGCAGTGTTCAACCGGGACTAGCGGGAGTTAGAACGCAGTATTTT | CASSVQPGLAGVRTQYF
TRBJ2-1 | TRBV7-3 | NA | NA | TGTGCCAGCAGCTTAACTCCAAGCTCCTACAATGAGCAGTTCTTC | CASSLTPSSYNEQFF
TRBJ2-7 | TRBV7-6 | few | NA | TGTGCCAGCAGGGCCTCGGGGGACGAGCAGTACTTC | CASRASGDEQYF
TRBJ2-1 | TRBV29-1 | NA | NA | TGCAGCGTTGATATGGGATACAATGAGCAGTTCTTC | CSVDMGYNEQFF
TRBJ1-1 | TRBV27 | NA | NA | TGTGCCAGCAGTGTGGACGTTGGCACTGAAGCTTTCTTT | CASSVDVGTEAFF
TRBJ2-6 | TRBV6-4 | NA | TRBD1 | TGTGCCAGCAGACCGGGACAGGGGGCTTCTGGGGCCAACGTCCTGACTTTC | CASRPGQGASGANVLTF
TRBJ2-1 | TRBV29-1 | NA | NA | TGCAGCGTTGCTGGGAATGTGGGTGAGCAGTTCTTC | CSVAGNVGEQFF
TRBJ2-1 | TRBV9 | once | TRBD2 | TGTGCCAGCACCGGGACTAGCGAGGCGAGAGAGCAGTTCTTC | CASTGTSEAREQFF
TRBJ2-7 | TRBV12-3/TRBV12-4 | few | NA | TGTGCCAGCGGTATCTCCTACGAGCAGTACTTC | CASGISYEQYF
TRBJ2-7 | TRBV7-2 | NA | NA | TGTGCCAGCAGCCCCTCCCTGGCCGGGACTTACAATGAGCAGTACTTC | CASSPSLAGTYNEQYF
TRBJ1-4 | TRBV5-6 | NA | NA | TGTGCCAGCAGCTTGGGACAGGCGATTGCAACTAATGAAAAACTGTTTTTT | CASSLGQAIATNEKLFF
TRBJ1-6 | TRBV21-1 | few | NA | TGTGCCAGCAGCAAGAGGGGGGTAGACGGTTCACCCCTCCACTTT | CASSKRGVDGSPLHF
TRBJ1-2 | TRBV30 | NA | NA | TGTGCCTGGGCCAAGACAGGAGGGTCTGGCTACACCTTC | CAWAKTGGSGYTF
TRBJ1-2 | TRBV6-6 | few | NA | TGTGCCAGCAGGTCCGAGGATCTCTATGGCTACACCTTC | CASRSEDLYGYTF
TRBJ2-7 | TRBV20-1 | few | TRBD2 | TGCAGTGCTAGAGATCAGACTAGCGGGTCTTACAATGAGCAGTACTTC | CSARDQTSGSYNEQYF
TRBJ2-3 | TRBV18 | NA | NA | TGTGCCAGCTCACCGAACCAAGTTAGCACAGATACGCAGTATTTT | CASSPNQVSTDTQYF
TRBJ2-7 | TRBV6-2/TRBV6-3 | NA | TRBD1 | TGTGCCAGCAGTTACGTGGGACAGGGGCCCCACTACTCCTACGAGCAGTACTTC | CASSYVGQGPHYSYEQYF
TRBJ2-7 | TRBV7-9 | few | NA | TGTGCCAGCAGCCGCCCAGGGACCTCCAACGAGCAGTACTTC | CASSRPGTSNEQYF
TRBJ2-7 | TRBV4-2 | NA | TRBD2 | TGTGCCAGCAGCCCAGGGCTAGCGGGAAGGTTGGGTGGGTACGAGCAGTACTTC | CASSPGLAGRLGGYEQYF
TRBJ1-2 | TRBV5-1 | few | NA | TGCGCCAGCAGCTTGGACGGCACCACCTATGGCTACACCTTC | CASSLDGTTYGYTF
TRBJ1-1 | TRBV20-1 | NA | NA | TGCAGTGCTAAGCTCGTAGCTGAAGCTTTCTTT | CSAKLVAEAFF
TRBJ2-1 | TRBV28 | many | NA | TGTGCCAGCAGGACCAGACTAGGCGAGCAGTTCTTC | CASRTRLGEQFF
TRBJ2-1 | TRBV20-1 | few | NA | TGCAGTGCTAGGTTGGAGGGAGTGCAGTTCTTC | CSARLEGVQFF
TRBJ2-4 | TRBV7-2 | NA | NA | TGTGCCAGCAGCTCCAGGGCCAAAAACATTCAGTACTTC | CASSSRAKNIQYF
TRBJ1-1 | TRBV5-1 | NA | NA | TGCGCCAGCAGCTTACAGAGACAAAACACTGAAGCTTTCTTT | CASSLQRQNTEAFF
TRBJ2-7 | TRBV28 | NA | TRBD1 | TGTGCCAGCAGTTTGGCCCGGGACAGGGGGCTCTACGAGCAGTACTTC | CASSLARDRGLYEQYF
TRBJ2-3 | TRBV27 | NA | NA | TGTGCCAGCCGCGCGTTTGCCGCAGATACGCAGTATTTT | CASRAFAADTQYF
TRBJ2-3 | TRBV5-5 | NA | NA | TGTGCCAGCAGCTTAGGCGGGAAAGATACGCAGTATTTT | CASSLGGKDTQYF
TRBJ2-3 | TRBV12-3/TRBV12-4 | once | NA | TGTGCCAGCAGTTTACGGGCTAGAGGGGGGTCAGATACGCAGTATTTT | CASSLRARGGSDTQYF
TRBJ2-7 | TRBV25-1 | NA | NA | TGTGCCAGTTACGGGGCCGAGCAGTACTTC | CASYGAEQYF
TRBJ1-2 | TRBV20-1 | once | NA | TGCAGTACCCGGCCAGCCCATTCTAACTATGGCTACACCTTC | CSTRPAHSNYGYTF
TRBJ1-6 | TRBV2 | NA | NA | TGTGCCAGCAGGAAGGAGAAAGATTCACCCCTCCACTTT | CASRKEKDSPLHF
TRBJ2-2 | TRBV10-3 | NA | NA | TGTGCCATCAGTGAATCCTACCTTGGGGTTGAGACCGGGGAGCTGTTTTTT | CAISESYLGVETGELFF
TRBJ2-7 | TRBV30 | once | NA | TGTGCCGGGGACCCCCACGGCTACGAGCAGTACTTC | CAGDPHGYEQYF
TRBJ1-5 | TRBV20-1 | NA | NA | TGCAGTGCTATGGTCTTTTGGCAGGCCAATCAGCCCCAGCATTTT | CSAMVFWQANQPQHF
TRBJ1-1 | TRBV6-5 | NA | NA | TGTGCCAGCAGTTACTCGATAAGTCAGGGAAACCCGAACACTGAAGCTTTCTTT | CASSYSISQGNPNTEAFF
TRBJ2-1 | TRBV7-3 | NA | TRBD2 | TGTGCCAGCAGCATACTCCCCGGGACTAGCGGGGGTGGGTACAATGAGCAGTTCTTC | CASSILPGTSGGGYNEQFF
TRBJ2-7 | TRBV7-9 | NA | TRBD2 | TGTGCCAGCAGCCTTCGGGGAGCGGGACTAGCTGACGAGCAGTACTTC | CASSLRGAGLADEQYF
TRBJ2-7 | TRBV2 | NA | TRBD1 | TGTGCCAGCCCGGGACAGGGGCCGCGCGGGGACTACAATGAGCAGTACTTC | CASPGQGPRGDYNEQYF
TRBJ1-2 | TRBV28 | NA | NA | TGTGCCAGCAGTTCAAGCAGAAAAGGCTACACCTTC | CASSSSRKGYTF
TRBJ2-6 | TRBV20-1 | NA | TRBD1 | TGCAGTGCTAGGGAACGACAGGGGACCAACGTCCTGACTTTC | CSARERQGTNVLTF
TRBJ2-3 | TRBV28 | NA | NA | TGTGCCAGCACGGGGTTAACGGGAGTAGGCACAGATACGCAGTATTTT | CASTGLTGVGTDTQYF
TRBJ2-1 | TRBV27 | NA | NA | TGTGCCAGCAGTTCCACCGCCGACAGCTACGGTGAGCAGTTCTTC | CASSSTADSYGEQFF
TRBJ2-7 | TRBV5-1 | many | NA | TGCGCCAGCAGCTTGGAGGGACATATATACGAGCAGTACTTC | CASSLEGHIYEQYF
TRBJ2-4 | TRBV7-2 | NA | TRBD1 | TGTGCCAGCAGCCCCCGGACAGGCCGGGCAAACATTCAGTACTTC | CASSPRTGRANIQYF
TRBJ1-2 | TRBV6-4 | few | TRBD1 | TGTGCCAGCAGTGGGGACAGAAACTATGGCTACACCTTC | CASSGDRNYGYTF
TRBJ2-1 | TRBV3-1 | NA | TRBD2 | TGTGCCAGCAGCCCCGGGGGGGCAAGCTACAATGAGCAGTTCTTC | CASSPGGASYNEQFF
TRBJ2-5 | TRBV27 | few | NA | TGTGCCAGCAGTTTACAGGGTAGTGTGGAGACCCAGTACTTC | CASSLQGSVETQYF
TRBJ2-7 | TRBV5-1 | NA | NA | TGCGCCAGCAGCTCTGTGACAGGTTCCCCGGAAGGCTACGAGCAGTACTTC | CASSSVTGSPEGYEQYF
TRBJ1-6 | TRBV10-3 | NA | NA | TGTGCCATCAGTGAGTCTCTCGATCAGGGAACTAATTCACCCCTCCACTTT | CAISESLDQGTNSPLHF
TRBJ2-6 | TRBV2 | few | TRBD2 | TGTGCCAGCAGGGGGACTAGCGGGACGTACCGGGCCAACGTCCTGACTTTC | CASRGTSGTYRANVLTF
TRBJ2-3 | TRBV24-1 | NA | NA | TGTGCCACCAGTGTCCCCTCCACAGATACGCAGTATTTT | CATSVPSTDTQYF
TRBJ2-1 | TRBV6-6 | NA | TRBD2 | TGTGCCAGCAGTTACAGAGCGGGAGTAGCGAGTGAGCAGTTCTTC | CASSYRAGVASEQFF
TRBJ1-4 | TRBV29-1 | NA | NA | TGCAGCGTTGCCCCGGGTACAACTAATGAAAAACTGTTTTTT | CSVAPGTTNEKLFF
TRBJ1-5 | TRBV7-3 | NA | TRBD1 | TGTGCCAGCAGCTTAAGGGACAGGACCATAAATCAGCCCCAGCATTTT | CASSLRDRTINQPQHF
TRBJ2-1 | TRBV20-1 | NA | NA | TGCAGTGCTAGAGGGGGGACCTCCTACGAGCAGTTCTTC | CSARGGTSYEQFF